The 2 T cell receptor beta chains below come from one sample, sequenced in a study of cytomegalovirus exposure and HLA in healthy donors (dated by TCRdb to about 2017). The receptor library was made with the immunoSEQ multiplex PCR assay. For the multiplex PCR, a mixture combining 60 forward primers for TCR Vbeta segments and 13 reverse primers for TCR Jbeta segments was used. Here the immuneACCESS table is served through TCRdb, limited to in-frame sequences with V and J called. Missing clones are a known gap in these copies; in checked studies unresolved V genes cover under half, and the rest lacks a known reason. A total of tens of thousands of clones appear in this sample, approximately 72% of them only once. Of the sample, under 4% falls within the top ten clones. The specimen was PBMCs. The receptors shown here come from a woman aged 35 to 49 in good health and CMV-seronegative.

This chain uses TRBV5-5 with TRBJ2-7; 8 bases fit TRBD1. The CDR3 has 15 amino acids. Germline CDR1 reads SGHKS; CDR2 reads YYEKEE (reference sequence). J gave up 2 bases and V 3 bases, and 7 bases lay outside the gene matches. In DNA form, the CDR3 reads TGTGCCAGCAGCTCAAACAGGGGGTCCCCCTACGAGCAGTACTTC. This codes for CASSSNRGSPYEQYF.

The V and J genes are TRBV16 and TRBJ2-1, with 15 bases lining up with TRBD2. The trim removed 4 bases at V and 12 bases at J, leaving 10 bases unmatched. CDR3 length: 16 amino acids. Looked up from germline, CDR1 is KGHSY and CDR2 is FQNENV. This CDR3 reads CASSLGTSGRSQGQFF. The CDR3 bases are TGTGCCAGCAGCCTTGGGACTAGCGGGAGGTCGCAGGGGCAGTTCTTC.